This TCR beta chain was identified in a study of T cells after yellow fever vaccination. Study-wide background: Each low-cell-number fraction was prepared by means of SMART-Seq v4 Ultra Low Input. The study, taken as a whole, reports: Overall, a small share of clonotypes was seen in both CD4 and CD8 compartments.

The length of the CDR3 is 15 residues. The V and J ends lost 5 bases and 5 bases respectively, with 18 bases between them. CDR1 and CDR2 from the germline V gene are MGHRA and YSYEKL. Template switching with 5'RACE generated the TCR cDNA and added a universal primer site and UMIs. One entry per CDR3 protein results from TCRdb running MiXCR on the 5' RACE reads. Altogether over 85,000 distinct CDR3 sequences are present, 8.9% being singletons, with the ten largest covering approximately 16%. The specimen comprised CD8+ T cells not binding an NS4B(214-222) dextramer, sorted from PBMCs, sampled less than 18 days after the first yellow fever vaccination. The receptor comes from a man between 18 and 35 years old who received the YFV17D yellow fever vaccine. V gene TRBV4-1 combines with J gene TRBJ1-1; TRBD1 is a possible D gene (6 bases). The CDR3 bases are TGCGCCAGCAGCGCCCCGCAGGGGAAAAGGACTGAAGCTTTCTTT. As protein: CASSAPQGKRTEAFF.